A single sample gave rise to the 12 T cell receptor beta chains below, sequenced in a study of response to subunit inactivated influenza vaccine. MiXCR was run by TCRdb on the RT-PCR reads, yielding one entry per CDR3 protein. The sample consists of under 550,000 distinct CDR3 sequences, under 8.5% of them appearing once. The sample here was PBMCs from blood, taken approximately 25 months after vaccination. Receptors originate from a man aged 45 to 70 who received an inactivated influenza vaccine.

This clonotype was counted many times. The gene calls are TRBV20-1 and TRBJ2-7, with 11 bases identical to TRBD1. V was pared by 5 bases and J by 3 bases, with 6 bases of the junction left unmatched. Germline CDR1 DFQATT, CDR2 SNEGSKA (reference sequence). The CDR3 has 14 residues. The CDR3 sequence: CSALRTGGRYEQYF. The DNA of the CDR3 is TGCAGTGCTCTCCGGACAGGGGGCCGCTACGAGCAGTACTTC.

The chain employs TRBV3-1 and TRBJ1-1; D is undetermined. This CDR3 comprises 15 residues. V shed 4 bases and J shed 5 bases, with 17 bases lying between them. Germline values: CDR1 LGHDT, CDR2 YNNKEL (reference sequence). The CDR3 spells CASSPRDALGTEAFF. The CDR3 DNA reads TGTGCCAGCAGCCCCAGAGATGCCCTGGGGACTGAAGCTTTCTTT.

The V and J genes are TRBV7-9 and TRBJ2-5, with 14 bases that match TRBD2. CDR1 is SEHNR and CDR2 is FQNEAQ in the germline V gene (reference sequence). J lost 4 bases, V lost 0 bases, and 1 base had no gene match. The CDR3 runs 16 residues. CDR3 amino acids: CASSLAGLAGAETQYF. The CDR3 DNA reads TGTGCCAGCAGCTTAGCGGGACTAGCGGGGGCAGAGACCCAGTACTTC.

This clonotype was seen at least ten times. The rearrangement links TRBV3-1 to TRBJ2-1, with 7 bases matching TRBD1. The V and J ends lost 6 bases and 7 bases, in that order; junction bases with no gene match: 3. Germline V gene sequence: CDR1 LGHDT, CDR2 YNNKEL (reference sequence). The CDR3 spans 12 residues. The CDR3 bases are TGTGCCAGCAGGCACAGGGGTAATGAGCAGTTCTTC. Protein: CASRHRGNEQFF.

Of note for this clonotype: Relative to the germline gene, one junction end is altered; a read error may explain this. The chain links TRBV6-4 to TRBJ2-7; D is ambiguous. The CDR3 totals 16 residues. CDR1 is MRHNA and CDR2 is SNTAGT in the germline V gene. CDR3 residues: CTSSDSRLHSSYEQYF. The DNA of the CDR3 is TGTACCAGCAGTGACTCTCGACTCCACAGCTCCTACGAGCAGTACTTC.

This clonotype was observed at least ten times. The CDR3 loop reads CASSQLGKYYGYTF. The DNA for the CDR3 is TGTGCCAGCAGCCAACTTGGGAAGTATTATGGCTACACCTTC. This sequence joins TRBV16 and TRBJ1-2; the D is unclear. Deletions cut 2 bases from V and 5 bases from J, with 12 bases between. The CDR3 loop spans 14 amino acids. Per germline, CDR1 KGHSY and CDR2 FQNENV.

J is TRBJ2-3 and V is TRBV20-1, with a weak D call TRBD2 (6 bases). This CDR3 is 14 amino acids long. V lost 0 bases and J lost 2, with 9 bases in between. Germline V CDR1 and CDR2: DFQATT, SNEGSKA (reference sequence). CDR3 residues: CSAREAGNTDTQYF. The CDR3 bases are TGCAGTGCTAGAGAAGCGGGCAACACAGATACGCAGTATTTT.

This clonotype appeared many times. The chain couples TRBV12-3 or TRBV12-4 to TRBJ1-3, with 7 bases lining up with TRBD1. This CDR3 region has 13 residues. Trimming cost V 6 bases and J 5 bases; bases outside gene matches: 4. For the CDR3, the DNA is TGTGCCAGCAGGGAGACAGGGAGAAACACCATATATTTT. Protein: CASRETGRNTIYF.

This clonotype has at least ten counts. This sequence joins TRBV6-1 and TRBJ1-1; 9 bases are a match to TRBD1. CDR3 length: 16 residues. Germline V gene sequence: CDR1 MNHNS, CDR2 SASEGT. The V gene end was trimmed by 5 bases and the J gene end by 6 bases; junction bases not matched to a gene: 13. The CDR3 sequence is CASSRTTGTGLSEAFF. CDR3 nucleotide sequence: TGTGCCAGCAGTAGAACAACCGGGACAGGGTTATCTGAAGCTTTCTTT.

This clonotype was recorded at least ten times. CDR3 sequence reads: CSARLAGGGRLETQYF. CDR3 coding DNA: TGCAGTGCAAGACTAGCGGGAGGAGGAAGGCTGGAGACCCAGTACTTC. This chain connects TRBV20-1 to TRBJ2-5; 13 positions match TRBD2. With V trimmed by 6 bases and J by 5 bases, 12 bases remained unmatched. This CDR3 has 16 residues. Germline assignment: CDR1 DFQATT and CDR2 SNEGSKA (reference sequence).

This sequence joins TRBV4-1 and TRBJ1-1, with TRBD1 matching 8 bases. V shed 4 bases and J 2 bases; nucleotides not matched to a gene: 6. The germline gives CDR1 MGHRA, CDR2 YSYEKL. The CDR3 sequence is 15 residues long. CDR3 sequence reads: CASSPLTGVNTEAFF. For the CDR3, the DNA is TGCGCCAGCAGCCCCCTGACAGGGGTCAACACTGAAGCTTTCTTT.

This clonotype was counted only a few times. The chain joins TRBV7-2 to TRBJ1-3; D is perhaps TRBD1 (5 bases). In germline, CDR1 is SGHTA, CDR2 FQGNSA. The V gene lost 5 bases and the J gene lost 0 bases, with 11 bases spanning the gap. This CDR3 comprises 15 residues. This CDR3 is CASSVGRSSGNTIYF. CDR3 bases: TGTGCCAGCAGCGTGGGACGGTCCTCTGGAAACACCATATATTTT.